One and the same sample provided the 27 T cell receptor beta chains below, sequenced in a study of neurological immune-mediated disorders. The sample's time point: technical triplicate 3. In TCRdb, the 5' RACE reads were re-called with MiXCR into one record per CDR3 protein. This table has some 47,000 distinct CDR3 sequences, 20% to 25% appearing once. The sample was PBMCs. Source of these receptors: a man between 60 and 75 years old with HTLV-1-associated myelopathy (HAM/TSP).

This clonotype was seen repeatedly, ten times or more. The CDR3 DNA reads as TGCAGTGCTAACCCGAGGGGGGACACAGATACGCAGTATTTT. Translating gives CSANPRGDTDTQYF. This sequence joins TRBV20-1 and TRBJ2-3, with D perhaps TRBD1 or TRBD2 (6 bases each). Trimming stripped 4 bases from V and 2 bases from J, with 13 bases between. Germline V lookup: CDR1 DFQATT, CDR2 SNEGSKA (reference sequence). This CDR3 is 14 amino acids long.

This clonotype was seen ten or more times. The chain links TRBV7-9 to TRBJ2-1, with D perhaps matching TRBD1 (6 bases). V shed 5 bases and J shed 4 bases, with 18 bases lying between them. This CDR3 has 16 residues. The germline gives CDR1 SEHNR, CDR2 FQNEAQ (reference sequence). CDR3 sequence (DNA): TGTGCCAGCAGCCCCACTGTCGGGACAAAATACAATGAGCAGTTCTTC. Protein: CASSPTVGTKYNEQFF.

This clonotype was observed a few times. The rearrangement links TRBV20-1 to TRBJ2-3; perhaps TRBD1 as D (6 bases). CDR3 length: 17 amino acids. Germline lookup yields CDR1 DFQATT and CDR2 SNEGSKA (reference sequence). The V gene lost 2 bases and the J gene lost 9 bases, with 27 bases spanning the gap. CDR3 protein: CSARNRFLGTLVYTQYF. CDR3 DNA sequence: TGCAGTGCTAGAAATCGCTTTTTGGGGACACTCGTCTACACGCAGTATTTT.

A word on this clonotype: One end of the junction fails to match germline, which may point to a read error. V gene TRBV28 combines with J gene TRBJ2-2; 7 nucleotides match TRBD2. The CDR3 covers 14 residues. Per germline, CDR1 MDHEN and CDR2 SYDVKM. CDR3 in DNA: TGTGCCACGGGGGGAGGCGCGAACACCTGGGAGTTGTTTTTT. Translating it yields CATGGGANTWELFF.

This clonotype was found many times. This chain uses TRBV28 with TRBJ2-6; 10 positions match TRBD2. J lost 0 bases, V lost 6 bases, and 2 bases had no gene match. Germline V gene data show CDR1 as MDHEN and CDR2 as SYDVKM. This CDR3 has 16 residues. The CDR3 sequence is CASRLAGFSGANVLTF. CDR3 DNA: TGTGCCAGCAGACTAGCGGGATTCTCTGGGGCCAACGTCCTGACTTTC.

The rearrangement joins TRBV3-1 to TRBJ2-7, with TRBD1 identical over 8 bases. V lost 4 bases to trimming and J lost 7 bases; unmatched junction nucleotides: 6. Germline V gene lookup returns CDR1 LGHDT and CDR2 YNNKEL (reference sequence). The CDR3 length is 13 residues. The CDR3 spells CASSRGQGGEQYF. The DNA of the CDR3 is TGTGCCAGCAGCCGCGGACAGGGTGGGGAGCAGTACTTC.

This clonotype has ten or more counts. This rearrangement joins TRBV20-1 to TRBJ2-7, with 9 bases fitting TRBD1. V trimming: 0 bases; J trimming: 3 bases; junction bases outside the gene matches: 6. CDR1 and CDR2 from the germline V gene are DFQATT and SNEGSKA (reference sequence). There are 15 residues in the CDR3. CDR3 coding DNA: TGCAGTGCTAGAGATTCGGGACAGGGAATCTACGAGCAGTACTTC. Protein product: CSARDSGQGIYEQYF.

Of note for this clonotype: The junction differs from germline at one of its ends, possibly a read error. The J gene is TRBJ2-7, the V gene TRBV3-1; D unresolved. CDR1 and CDR2 from the germline V gene are LGHDT and YNNKEL (reference sequence). This CDR3 comprises 14 residues. CDR3 in DNA: TGTGCCAACAGCCAAGTAGGGCCCGCCTACGAGCAGCACTTC. Its translation: CANSQVGPAYEQHF.

This clonotype was observed at least ten times. The chain joins TRBV2 to TRBJ2-3, with D perhaps TRBD1 (5 bases). Trimming pared 4 bases from V and 6 bases from J, leaving 8 bases between. The germline V gene has CDR1 SNHLY and CDR2 FYNNEI. The CDR3 covers 12 residues. DNA for the CDR3: TGTGCCAGCAGTGTGCAGGGTGATACGCAGTATTTT. Its translation is CASSVQGDTQYF.

In this sample, this clonotype turned up many times. CDR3 region: CASSQERLSGNTIYF. In DNA form, the CDR3 reads TGTGCCAGCAGCCAAGAACGTTTATCTGGAAACACCATATATTTT. This rearrangement joins TRBV14 to TRBJ1-3; no reliable D call. The germline V gene has CDR1 SGHDN and CDR2 FVKESK. The CDR3 runs to 15 residues. Deletions cut 0 bases from V and 1 base from J, with 7 bases between.

This clonotype was seen ten or more times. The chain uses TRBV5-1 and TRBJ2-1; 10 bases agree with TRBD2. The CDR3 spans 17 residues. Unmatched junction bases numbered 11, after V lost 1 base and J lost 7 bases. Looked up from germline, CDR1 is SGHRS and CDR2 is YFSETQ. CDR3 sequence (DNA): TGCGCCAGCAGCTTGTTAGAGGGACTAGCGTCACCAAATGAGCAGTTCTTC. Amino acid sequence: CASSLLEGLASPNEQFF.

Comments on this clonotype: A much larger clone sits a single nucleotide away, making a read error possible. A read error is likely, as this CDR3 ends without the conserved phenylalanine or tryptophan. The chain joins TRBV10-3 to TRBJ2-7; 8 bases agree with TRBD1. The CDR3 has 14 amino acids. Germline V gene data show CDR1 as ENHRY and CDR2 as SYGVKD. V was pared by 6 bases and J by 0 bases, with 4 bases of the junction left unmatched. The CDR3 sequence is CAIRGQESSYEQYL. The DNA for the CDR3 is TGTGCCATCAGGGGACAGGAGTCCTCCTACGAGCAGTACCTC.

The sample holds many counts of this clonotype. V usage is TRBV6-5 and J usage is TRBJ2-2, with D uncertain. This CDR3 has 14 residues. CDR1 is MNHEY, CDR2 SVGAGI, per germline. With 2 bases removed from V and 1 base from J, the gap between germline ends came to 5 bases. The DNA of the CDR3 is TGTGCCAGCAGTTACGCCAGGAACACCGGGGAGCTGTTTTTT. Translation gives CASSYARNTGELFF.

The table lists this clonotype with many counts. The chain joins TRBV5-1 to TRBJ2-1; unclear D gene. Germline-derived CDR1 and CDR2 are SGHRS and YFSETQ. CDR3 length equals 13 residues. Trimming removed 6 bases at V and 0 bases at J, with 7 bases between. CDR3 in DNA: TGCGCCAGCATGTTAACCTCCTACAATGAGCAGTTCTTC. It translates to CASMLTSYNEQFF.

The chain joins TRBV5-1 to TRBJ2-7; D may be TRBD1 or TRBD2 (5 bases each). The CDR3 spans 16 residues. Germline CDR1 is SGHRS and CDR2 is YFSETQ. V dropped 3 bases and J dropped 0 bases, with 16 bases sitting between them. In DNA form, the CDR3 reads TGCGCCAGCAGCTCCCCCTGGGACCGTAACTCCTACGAGCAGTACTTC. Protein sequence: CASSSPWDRNSYEQYF. Drawing the rest from reference TRBV5-1 and TRBJ2-7, the complete variable domain is KAGVTQTPRYLIKTRGQQVTLSCSPISGHRSVSWYQQTPGQGLQFLFEYFSETQRNKGNFPGRFSGRQFSNSRSEMNVSTLELGDSALYLCASSSPWDRNSYEQYFGPGTRLTVT.

This clonotype was counted ten times or more. The gene calls are TRBV20-1 and TRBJ2-5; 12 bases align to TRBD1. With 8 bases clipped from V and 2 bases from J, the junction kept 6 bases outside the gene matches. CDR1 and CDR2 from the germline V gene are DFQATT and SNEGSKA (reference sequence). This CDR3 is 14 amino acids long. The CDR3 here is CSPGQGANQETQYF. CDR3 DNA: TGCAGTCCGGGACAGGGGGCCAATCAAGAGACCCAGTACTTC.

V is TRBV10-2 and J is TRBJ2-1, with TRBD2 identical over 16 bases. CDR1 is WSHSY, CDR2 SAAADI, per germline. The CDR3 runs 15 residues. V was pared by 7 bases and J by 9 bases, with 6 bases of the junction left unmatched. CDR3 loop: CASIKGTSGRAEQFF. The CDR3 nucleotides read TGCGCCAGCATCAAAGGGACTAGCGGGAGGGCTGAGCAGTTCTTC.

This clonotype was observed many times. V and J are TRBV20-1 and TRBJ1-1; 7 bases are shared with TRBD1. Germline loops: CDR1 DFQATT, CDR2 SNEGSKA (reference sequence). This CDR3 contains 15 residues. V shed 6 bases and J 1 base; nucleotides not matched to a gene: 11. The CDR3 nucleotides read TGCAGTGCACCGGGACAGAGAATATCGAACACTGAAGCTTTCTTT. This translates into CSAPGQRISNTEAFF.

As for this clonotype: A much larger clone lies a single base off, so this may be a read error. The conserved phenylalanine or tryptophan normally closing the CDR3 is absent here, so this likely arose from a read error. In DNA, the CDR3 is TGTGCCAGCAGCTTAGTACTCGGGGGCCCTAACTATGGCTACACCATC. Translation gives CASSLVLGGPNYGYTI. This chain links TRBV7-2 with TRBJ1-2; TRBD1 might be the D (6 bases). The CDR3 is made up of 16 amino acids. V lost 1 base to trimming and J lost 0 bases, with 12 bases between them. The germline gives CDR1 SGHTA, CDR2 FQGNSA.

This clonotype was seen many times. The V call is TRBV12-3 or TRBV12-4, the J call TRBJ1-1; no firm D call. This CDR3 has 14 amino acids. The germline V and J ends were trimmed by 8 bases and 3 bases, with 16 bases remaining between them. This CDR3 reads CASGGTVRYTEAFF. In nucleotides, the CDR3 is TGTGCCAGCGGCGGCACAGTTCGGTACACTGAAGCTTTCTTT.

This clonotype was seen at least ten times. J is TRBJ1-1 and V is TRBV7-9; D is unclear. CDR3 length equals 15 residues. Trimming removed 2 bases at V and 5 bases at J, with 15 bases between. Per the germline V gene, CDR1 is SEHNR and CDR2 is FQNEAQ (reference sequence). This CDR3 reads CASSLSQTAGTEAFF. CDR3 sequence (DNA): TGTGCCAGCAGCTTATCCCAGACCGCCGGGACTGAAGCTTTCTTT. The complete variable domain, with remaining parts taken from reference TRBV7-9 and TRBJ1-1, reads DTGVSQNPRHKITKRGQNVTFRCDPISEHNRLYWYRQTLGQGPEFLTYFQNEAQLEKSRLLSDRFSAERPKGSFSTLEIQRTEQGDSAMYLCASSLSQTAGTEAFFGQGTRLTVV.

This clonotype was detected many times. This chain joins TRBV20-1 and TRBJ2-5; D is uncertain. Between the trimmed V and J ends, which lost 4 bases and 5 bases, there was a span of 11 bases. The germline gives CDR1 DFQATT, CDR2 SNEGSKA (reference sequence). The CDR3 length is 12 residues. CDR3 sequence (DNA): TGCAGTGCTATGGTGGGTCAGGAGACCCAGTACTTC. Translated, it gives CSAMVGQETQYF.

The CDR3 region has the DNA TGTGACAGAAGTGAACCAGCGGGAGGGCCGGGAGATACGCAGTATTTT. The encoded protein is CDRSEPAGGPGDTQYF. This chain links TRBV6-1 with TRBJ2-3; TRBD2 agrees at 10 bases. This CDR3 is built from 16 residues. CDR1 MNHNS and CDR2 SASEGT come from the germline V gene.

This clonotype occurred many times. For the CDR3, the DNA is TGCAGCGTCGCAAGGGCCCAGGGGGCGGAAGGCTACACCTTC. Its protein product is CSVARAQGAEGYTF. This chain links TRBV29-1 with TRBJ1-2; TRBD1 agrees at 8 bases. V dropped 6 bases and J dropped 8; count of bases not matched to a gene: 14. CDR3 size: 14 residues. Germline V gene sequence: CDR1 SQVTM, CDR2 ANQGSEA.

At least ten counts were recorded for this clonotype. This sequence joins TRBV18 and TRBJ2-7; 9 bases are shared with TRBD1. Germline CDR1 KGHSH, CDR2 LQKENI. The V segment lost 3 bases and the J segment 7 bases; nucleotides outside the gene matches: 7. This CDR3 contains 14 residues. This chain's CDR3 is CASSPNRGREEQYF. Here the CDR3 DNA reads TGTGCCAGCTCACCTAACAGGGGGCGTGAAGAGCAGTACTTC.

This clonotype was found many times. The J gene is TRBJ2-2, the V gene TRBV6-6; no clear D gene. Deletions cut 5 bases from V and 5 bases from J, with 6 bases between. The CDR3 covers 12 residues. Germline V gene lookup returns CDR1 MNHNY and CDR2 SVGAGI (reference sequence). CDR3 DNA: TGTGCCAGCAGTGGGTTAACCGGGGAGCTGTTTTTT. Translation: CASSGLTGELFF.

In regard to this clonotype: The junction does not match germline at one end; this may be a read error. The chain is built from TRBV12-3 or TRBV12-4 and TRBJ1-5; weak D call: TRBD1 (5 bases). The CDR3 is made up of 13 amino acids. CDR3 residues: CASSGTGNQPQHF. In nucleotides, the CDR3 is TGTGCCAGCAGTGGGACCGGCAATCAGCCCCAACATTTT.